One sample yielded the 15 T cell receptor beta chains listed below, sequenced in a study of shared clonotypes between healthy human individuals. TCRdb's table, derived via immunoSEQ multiplex PCR, lists solely in-frame clones and lacks some. Seen here are 2 million to 2.5 million clones, about 90% observed once, and the top ten hold 0.37%. The sequencing input was naive CD4+ T cells from PBMCs. Subset specified: CD45RA+ positively selected. These receptors all stem from a man aged 18 to 30 in good health. Some clones in this sample may be carry-over from other donors' samples.

This chain joins TRBV6-4 and TRBJ2-7, with a tentative D call TRBD2 (6 bases). V was pared by 3 bases and J by 1 base, with 10 bases between. CDR1 is MRHNA and CDR2 is SNTAGT in the germline V gene. CDR3 length: 14 residues. In DNA form, the CDR3 reads TGTGCCAGCAGTGAGGACGGGAGTTCCTACGAGCAGTACTTC. It specifies CASSEDGSSYEQYF.

This chain joins TRBV18 and TRBJ2-7; D possibly matches TRBD1 or TRBD2 (5 bases each). V gave up 1 base and J gave up 6 bases, with 10 bases separating them. Germline-derived CDR1 and CDR2 are KGHSH and LQKENI. This CDR3 comprises 13 residues. The CDR3 spells CASSPRDGSEQYF. CDR3 bases: TGTGCCAGCTCACCACGGGACGGGTCCGAGCAGTACTTC.

The chain combines TRBV4-1 with TRBJ2-7; TRBD2 matches at 10 bases. The CDR3 covers 17 residues. Germline V gene data show CDR1 as MGHRA and CDR2 as YSYEKL. The junction had 10 bases not matched to a gene; V was cut back by 2 bases and J by 3 bases. The CDR3 protein is CASSQRSGTSAYYEQYF. Written as DNA, the CDR3 is TGCGCCAGCAGCCAAAGGTCCGGGACTAGCGCGTACTACGAGCAGTACTTC.

This rearrangement joins TRBV6-5 to TRBJ1-1; perhaps TRBD1 as D (5 bases). Germline values: CDR1 MNHEY, CDR2 SVGAGI. CDR3 length equals 16 residues. The V and J ends lost 2 bases and 11 bases respectively, with 24 bases between them. CDR3 DNA: TGTGCCAGCAGTTACGGATTTAGCCCCGGGGCTGGGGAGGCTTTCTTT. Translation: CASSYGFSPGAGEAFF.

This clone was counted once. V gene TRBV30 combines with J gene TRBJ2-3, with 8 nucleotides matching TRBD2. Germline trimming cut 6 bases from V and 6 bases from J; bases unmatched to any gene: 8. Germline V gene sequence: CDR1 GTSNPN, CDR2 SVGIG (reference sequence). The CDR3 length is 13 residues. The CDR3 nucleotides are TGTGCCTGCGGGAGGGAGTATACGGATACGCAGTATTTT. This sequence encodes CACGREYTDTQYF.

This rearrangement joins TRBV7-9 to TRBJ1-5; D not certain. Trimming shortened V by 4 bases and J by 5 bases, and 9 bases separated the two germline ends. The CDR3 consists of 13 residues. Germline V gives CDR1 SEHNR, CDR2 FQNEAQ (reference sequence). The CDR3 loop reads CASSSDGDQPQHF. CDR3 in DNA: TGTGCCAGCAGCTCCGATGGGGATCAGCCCCAGCATTTT.

The CDR3 here is CASSLGFGQGDEQYF. CDR3 DNA sequence: TGTGCCAGCAGCTTGGGATTTGGGCAGGGCGACGAGCAGTACTTC. The chain recombines TRBV5-8 with TRBJ2-7; TRBD1 might be the D (5 bases). The CDR3 runs to 15 residues. Germline-derived CDR1 and CDR2 are SGHTS and YDEGEE. The V and J ends lost 0 bases and 5 bases respectively, with 15 bases between them.

The V gene is TRBV18, the J gene TRBJ2-3; D gene uncertain. CDR1 KGHSH and CDR2 LQKENI come from the germline V gene. The CDR3 sequence is 14 residues long. V was shortened by 2 bases and J by 4 bases, with 10 bases between the two germline ends. The CDR3 DNA reads TGTGCCAGCTCACCATTAGCTCGGGCAGATACGCAGTATTTT. Protein: CASSPLARADTQYF.

A single count supports this clone. The chain employs TRBV28 and TRBJ2-5; TRBD2 matches 8 bases. The V and J ends lost 6 bases and 5 bases, in that order; junction bases with no gene match: 8. CDR1 MDHEN and CDR2 SYDVKM come from the germline V gene. The CDR3 spans 14 residues. The CDR3 is CASRTGGGRETQYF. The CDR3 bases are TGTGCCAGCAGGACCGGGGGGGGTAGGGAGACCCAGTACTTC. Looking up the rest from reference TRBV28 and TRBJ2-5 gives the full variable domain: DVKVTQSSRYLVKRTGEKVFLECVQDMDHENMFWYRQDPGLGLRLIYFSYDVKMKEKGDIPEGYSVSREKKERFSLILESASTNQTSMYLCASRTGGGRETQYFGPGTRLLVL.

This clone was seen a few times. This sample includes further DNA sequences coding for the same CDR3. The CDR3 region has the DNA TGCGCCAGCAGCTCATCGACGGGTACTGAAGCTTTCTTT. Its protein product is CASSSSTGTEAFF. The V and J genes are TRBV5-1 and TRBJ1-1; D unclear. This CDR3 is 13 amino acids long. Germline lookup yields CDR1 SGHRS and CDR2 YFSETQ. V was clipped by 3 bases and J by 5 bases, with 11 bases between them.

The chain uses TRBV9 and TRBJ1-2, with a possible D match to TRBD1 (5 bases). Germline V gives CDR1 SGDLS, CDR2 YYNGEE. The V and J ends lost 0 bases and 8 bases respectively, with 20 bases between them. This CDR3 has 16 amino acids. The chain's CDR3 is CASSVAQGTMLGGYTF. CDR3 bases: TGTGCCAGCAGCGTAGCTCAGGGAACTATGTTGGGCGGCTACACCTTC.

The chain couples TRBV5-4 to TRBJ2-3, with 9 nucleotides matching TRBD2. V trimming: 1 base; J trimming: 4 bases; junction bases outside the gene matches: 7. This CDR3 is 16 amino acids long. Germline V lookup: CDR1 SGHNT, CDR2 YYREEE (reference sequence). The CDR3: CASSLRLAATADTQYF. The CDR3, as DNA: TGTGCCAGCAGCTTGAGACTAGCGGCGACGGCAGATACGCAGTATTTT. The variable domain in full, completed from reference TRBV5-4 and TRBJ2-3, reads ETGVTQSPTHLIKTRGQQVTLRCSSQSGHNTVSWYQQALGQGPQFIFQYYREEENGRGNFPPRFSGLQFPNYSSELNVNALELDDSALYLCASSLRLAATADTQYFGPGTRLTVL.

V is TRBV28 and J is TRBJ1-4; D uncertain. Germline V gives CDR1 MDHEN, CDR2 SYDVKM. V lost 2 bases, J lost 5 bases, and 15 bases lay in between. The CDR3 spans 16 residues. The chain's CDR3 is CASSLPGSLSNEKLFF. In DNA form, the CDR3 reads TGTGCCAGCAGTTTACCCGGGAGTCTATCCAATGAAAAACTGTTTTTT.

V and J are TRBV6-4 and TRBJ1-1, with 7 bases fitting TRBD1. With 5 bases clipped from V and 5 bases from J, the junction kept 11 bases outside the gene matches. The CDR3 totals 15 residues. In germline, CDR1 is MRHNA, CDR2 SNTAGT. The CDR3 loop is CASSPTGGRGTEAFF. CDR3 DNA sequence: TGTGCCAGCAGTCCTACCGGTGGCAGGGGGACTGAAGCTTTCTTT.

With regard to this clone: Other DNA variants within this sample encode the same CDR3. This rearrangement joins TRBV28 to TRBJ1-4; D remains unclear. CDR1 and CDR2 (germline): MDHEN, SYDVKM. This CDR3 comprises 14 residues. V gave up 5 bases and J gave up 3 bases, with 10 bases separating them. The CDR3 is CASSLGGSNEKLFF. The DNA for the CDR3 is TGTGCCAGCAGTCTAGGAGGGTCTAATGAAAAACTGTTTTTT.